The clone carrying this TCR beta chain was observed at least ten times. Antigen unknown. From RNA transcripts, TCR beta CDR3 regions were amplified. First-round RT-PCR of the TCR CDR3 relied on the HTBI primer set. TCRdb used MiXCR to reprocess the multiplex PCR reads, holding one entry per CDR3 protein. The sample includes a few hundred thousand distinct CDR3 sequences, roughly 13% of them seen just once. The sample originates from a study of T cells in Graves' hyperthyroidism and ophthalmopathy. About the research overall: Any treatment followed the collection of peripheral blood at initial diagnosis.

Hyperthyroidism had been newly diagnosed in patients aged 18 to 65, and its duration was under 2 months. Sampled blood dates from first hyperthyroidism diagnosis, and it precedes any ophthalmopathy symptoms. V lost 5 bases, J lost 6 bases, and 13 bases lay in between. The CDR3 covers 13 residues. Study outcomes and limitations: Peripheral blood also featured most of the thyroid clonotypes expanded above 0.001.

This chain joins TRBV12-3 or TRBV12-4 and TRBJ1-1; possible D gene TRBD1, 6 bases. The sequencing sample was made of blood. The TCR sequence derives from a man aged 25 to 40 with Graves' hyperthyroidism that later progressed to Graves' ophthalmopathy. The CDR3 DNA follows: TGTGCCAGCAGTCCACAGAGGACAGCTGAAGCTTTCTTT. Translating it yields CASSPQRTAEAFF.